A single T cell receptor (beta chain) is shown here with its context. Trimming cost V 4 bases and J 4 bases, with 9 bases left between them. Germline V gene sequence: CDR1 SGHDT, CDR2 YYEEEE. The CDR3 runs to 13 residues. The data originate from a study of blood T cell repertoires in COVID-19. Sequenced by immunoSEQ multiplex PCR; TCRdb stores in-frame clones only, minus some. The sample contains about 290,000 clones, roughly nine tenths of which appear only once. This receptor was obtained from a woman in her thirties or forties who had recovered from COVID-19. Input material: peripheral blood. This chain joins TRBV5-6 and TRBJ2-1; D perhaps matches TRBD1 (6 bases). Here the CDR3 reads CASSGDRYNEQFF. CDR3 nucleotides: TGTGCCAGCAGCGGAGACAGGTACAATGAGCAGTTCTTC.